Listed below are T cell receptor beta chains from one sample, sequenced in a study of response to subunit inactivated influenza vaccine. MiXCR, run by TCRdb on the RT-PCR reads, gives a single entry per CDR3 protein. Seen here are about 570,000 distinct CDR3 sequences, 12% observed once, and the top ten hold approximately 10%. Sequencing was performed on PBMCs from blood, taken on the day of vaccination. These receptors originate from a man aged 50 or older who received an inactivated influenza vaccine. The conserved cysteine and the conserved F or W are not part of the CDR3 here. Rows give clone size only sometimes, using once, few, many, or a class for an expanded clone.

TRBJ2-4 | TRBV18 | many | ASSPRSSLGENIQY
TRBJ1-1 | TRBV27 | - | ASSFSGQGSRAF
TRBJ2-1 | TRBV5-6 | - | ASSIRGGNEQF
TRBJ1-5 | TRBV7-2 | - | ASSLAVQGTIPQH
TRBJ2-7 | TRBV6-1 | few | ASREGPHSYEQY
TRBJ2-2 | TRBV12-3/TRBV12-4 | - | ASSPRRRSTGELF
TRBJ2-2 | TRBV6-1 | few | AATGWVGGELF
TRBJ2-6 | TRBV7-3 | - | ASSLPTGSGANVLT
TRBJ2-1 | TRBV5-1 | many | ASSLATSGGPHNEQF
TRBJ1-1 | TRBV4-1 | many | ASSQGIFRTGTRNTEAF
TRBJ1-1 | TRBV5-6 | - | ASSTAAGRTEAF
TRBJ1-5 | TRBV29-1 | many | SVGQAGNQPQH
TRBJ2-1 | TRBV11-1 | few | ASSLGMSSYNEQF
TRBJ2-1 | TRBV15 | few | ATSKSYNEQF
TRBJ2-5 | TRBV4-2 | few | ASSQDSAGSLAGGRETQY
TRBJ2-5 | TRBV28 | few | ASSFSLAGTQETQY
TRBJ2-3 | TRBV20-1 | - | SALTDRGAPDTQY
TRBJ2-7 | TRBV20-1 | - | SARPMGQLYEQY